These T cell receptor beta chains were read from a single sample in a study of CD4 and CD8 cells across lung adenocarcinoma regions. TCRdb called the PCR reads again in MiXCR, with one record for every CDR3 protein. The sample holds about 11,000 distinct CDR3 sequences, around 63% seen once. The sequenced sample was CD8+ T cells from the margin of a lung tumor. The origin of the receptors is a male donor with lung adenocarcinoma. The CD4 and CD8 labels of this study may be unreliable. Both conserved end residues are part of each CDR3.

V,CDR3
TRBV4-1,CASIAGVGTGELFF
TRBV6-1,CASRGGLAASNEQFF
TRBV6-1,CASSTEGWSRAFF
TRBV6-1,CASSATGVAYNEQFF
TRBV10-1,CASSDFSTETQYF
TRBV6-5,CASSWGSGTTTDTQYF
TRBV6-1,CASRPSRTSGTDTQYF
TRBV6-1,CASKRDVSTDKQFF
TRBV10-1,CASSRGYEQYF
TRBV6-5,CASSYTGTYEQYF
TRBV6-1,CASSEFNRVKSHEQYF
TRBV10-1,CASSESGGAGGRRYF
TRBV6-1,CASSAPGRRNEQFF
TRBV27,CASSLETQYF
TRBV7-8,CASSSRQAREGRNEQFF
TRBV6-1,CACSMERTYEQYF
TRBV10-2,CASSLAGGSSYNEQFF
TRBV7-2,CASSRPLIRQEKEQQYF
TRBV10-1,CASSKLAPGQGRNEQFF
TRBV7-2,CASSGQGSNGYTF
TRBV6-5,CASSYSSWARSPLHF
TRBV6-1,CASRDRGNTNYGYTF
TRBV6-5,CASSYSRGLGAGSTDTLYF
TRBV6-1,CASTIGGAYNEQFF